This T cell receptor (beta chain) was found in a study of tumor-infiltrating lymphocytes in primary liver carcinoma. The overall study: The study reported T1-T3 N0M0 tumors spanning 4.2 to 10 cm. General study results and limits: The 250 largest clones made up significantly more of tumor than blood repertoires (p = 0.039). In tumor-adjacent and tumor-blood pairs, overlap was lower than in tumor region pairs.

Synthesis of TCR beta cDNA was carried out from 500 ng total RNA with a constant-region primer. Three nested multiplex PCR rounds of slightly modified ARM-PCR generated TCR beta libraries. Amplification in the first two PCR rounds was performed using TRBV1-TRBV30 forward primers and a C-beta reverse primer for roughly 9 cycles each. Via MiXCR, TCRdb re-called the multiplex PCR reads, giving one row per CDR3 protein. There are 200,000 or so distinct CDR3 sequences in the sample; around three fifths occur only once, and around 7.1% lies in the top ten. Out of unsorted whole blood came the blood RNA, and germline DNA was extracted as well. The CDR3 consists of 15 residues. Germline V gives CDR1 GTSNPN, CDR2 SVGIG (reference sequence). Comment on this clonotype: Its antigen is currently unknown.

The origin of this receptor is an older woman with primary liver carcinoma and hepatitis B virus infection. The chain carries TRBV30 and TRBJ1-5; the D gene is possibly TRBD2 (5 bases). The assigned J gene may be wrong: the sequence end matches TRBJ2-3 better. The source material was peripheral blood. The CDR3: CAWSPVPGFNQPQYF. As DNA, the CDR3 is TGTGCCTGGAGCCCCGTCCCGGGATTCAATCAGCCCCAGTATTTT.